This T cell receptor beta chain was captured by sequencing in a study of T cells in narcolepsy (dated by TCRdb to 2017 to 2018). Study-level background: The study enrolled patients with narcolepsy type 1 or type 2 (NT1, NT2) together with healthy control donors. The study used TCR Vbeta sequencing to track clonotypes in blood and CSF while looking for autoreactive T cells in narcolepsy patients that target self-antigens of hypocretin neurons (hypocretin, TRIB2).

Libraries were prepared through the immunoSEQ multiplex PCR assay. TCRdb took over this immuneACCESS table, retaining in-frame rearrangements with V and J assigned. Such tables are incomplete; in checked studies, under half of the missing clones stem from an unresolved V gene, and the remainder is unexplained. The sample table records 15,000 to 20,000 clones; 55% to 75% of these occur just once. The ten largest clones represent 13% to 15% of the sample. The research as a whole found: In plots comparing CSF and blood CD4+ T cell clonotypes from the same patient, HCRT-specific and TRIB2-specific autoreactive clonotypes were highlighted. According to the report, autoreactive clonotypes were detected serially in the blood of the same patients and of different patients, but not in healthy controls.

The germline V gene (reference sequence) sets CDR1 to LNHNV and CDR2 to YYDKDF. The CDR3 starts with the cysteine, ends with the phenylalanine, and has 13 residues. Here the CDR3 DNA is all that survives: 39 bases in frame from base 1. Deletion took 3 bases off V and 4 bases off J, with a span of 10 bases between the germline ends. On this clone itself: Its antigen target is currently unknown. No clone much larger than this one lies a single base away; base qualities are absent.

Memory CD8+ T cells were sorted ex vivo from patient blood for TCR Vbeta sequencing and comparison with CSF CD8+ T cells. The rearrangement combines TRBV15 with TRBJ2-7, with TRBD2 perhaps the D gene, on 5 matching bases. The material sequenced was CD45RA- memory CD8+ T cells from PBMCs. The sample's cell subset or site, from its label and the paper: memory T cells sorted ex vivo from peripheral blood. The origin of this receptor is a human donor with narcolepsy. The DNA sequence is TGTGCCACCAGCAGCCTGGACTCGTACGAGCAGTACTTC. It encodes CATSSLDSYEQYF.